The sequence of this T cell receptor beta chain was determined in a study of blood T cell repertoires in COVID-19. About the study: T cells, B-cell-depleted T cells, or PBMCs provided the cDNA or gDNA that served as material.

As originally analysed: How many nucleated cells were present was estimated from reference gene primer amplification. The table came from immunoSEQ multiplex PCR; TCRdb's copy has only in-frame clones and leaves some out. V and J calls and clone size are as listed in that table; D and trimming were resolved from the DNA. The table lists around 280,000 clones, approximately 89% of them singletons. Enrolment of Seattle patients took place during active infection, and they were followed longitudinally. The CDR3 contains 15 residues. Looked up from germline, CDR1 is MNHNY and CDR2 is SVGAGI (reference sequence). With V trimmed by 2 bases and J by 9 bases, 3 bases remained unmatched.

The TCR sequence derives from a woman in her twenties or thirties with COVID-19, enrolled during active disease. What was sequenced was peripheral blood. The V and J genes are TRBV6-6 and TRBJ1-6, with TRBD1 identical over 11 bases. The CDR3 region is CASSYVGTGGSPLHF. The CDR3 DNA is TGTGCCAGCAGTTACGTCGGGACAGGGGGTTCACCCCTCCACTTT.